The T cell receptor (beta chain) described here comes from a study of OX40 agonist ivuxolimab in advanced cancers. On this clone itself: Its antigen is still unknown.

Germline assignment: CDR1 MRHNA and CDR2 SNTAGT. V was cut by 3 bases and J by 4 bases, with 6 bases left in between. There are 13 residues in the CDR3. Study-wide results and limits: On average, a greater number of expanded clones characterised CD8+ T cells relative to CD4+.

Using immunoSEQ multiplex PCR, the repertoire was profiled, and TCRdb retains in-frame clones only, with some absent. The sample lists about 69,000 clones, around four fifths seen once, with approximately 2.3% in the top ten. Patients who had autoimmune disease history or got systemic immunosuppression were left out. The gene calls are TRBV6-4 and TRBJ2-2; no clear D gene. The sample was CD4+ or CD8+ T cells sorted from blood, taken in a trial of the OX40 agonist ivuxolimab. This sequence originates from an adult with an advanced solid tumor such as melanoma, head and neck, liver or kidney cancer. In DNA, the CDR3 is TGTGCCAGCAGTGATAGCAGCACCGGGGAGCTGTTTTTT. Translated, it gives CASSDSSTGELFF.